This T cell receptor beta chain appears in the sequencing data of a study of blood T cell repertoires in COVID-19. Study-level background: The United States, Italy and Spain provided the acute and convalescent COVID-19 samples.

Produced via immunoSEQ multiplex PCR; TCRdb's table is partial and in-frame only. The sample contains about 330,000 clones, roughly 85% of which appear only once. Germline CDR1 reads MNHEY; CDR2 reads SVGAGI. Trimming took 6 bases from V and 4 from J, leaving 9 bases between them. The CDR3 has 12 residues. The sequence came from a human donor in a cohort sampled during active COVID-19. The chain employs TRBV6-5 and TRBJ1-1; D might be TRBD1 (6 bases). Sequencing input: peripheral blood. This CDR3 reads CASSRGGTEAFF. In nucleotides, the CDR3 is TGTGCCAGCAGCCGAGGGGGCACTGAAGCTTTCTTT.